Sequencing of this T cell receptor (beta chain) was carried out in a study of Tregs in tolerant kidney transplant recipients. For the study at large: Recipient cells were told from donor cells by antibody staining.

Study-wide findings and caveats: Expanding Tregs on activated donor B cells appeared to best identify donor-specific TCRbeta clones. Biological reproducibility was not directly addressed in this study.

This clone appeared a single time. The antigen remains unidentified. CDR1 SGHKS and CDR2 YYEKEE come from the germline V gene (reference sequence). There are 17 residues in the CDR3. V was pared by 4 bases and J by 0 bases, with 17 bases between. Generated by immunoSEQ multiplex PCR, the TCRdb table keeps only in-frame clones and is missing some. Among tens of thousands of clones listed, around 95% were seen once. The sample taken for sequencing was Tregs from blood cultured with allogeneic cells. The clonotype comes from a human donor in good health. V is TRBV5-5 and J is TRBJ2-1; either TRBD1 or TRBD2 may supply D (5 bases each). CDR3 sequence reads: CASSRGAGALSYNEQFF. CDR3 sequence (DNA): TGTGCCAGCAGCAGGGGCGCGGGCGCCCTCTCCTACAATGAGCAGTTCTTC.